These 22 T cell receptor beta chains were sequenced from one sample in a study of T cell responses to AZD1222 COVID-19 vaccine. The data were produced by immunoSEQ multiplex PCR, yet TCRdb's version contains in-frame clones alone and is incomplete. The table records about 73,000 clones, roughly 89% of them present only once. This specimen was peripheral blood, taken 28 days after the second AZD1222 dose. These receptors originate from an adult who received the AZD1222 COVID-19 vaccine.

The gene calls are TRBV5-1 and TRBJ2-6; no clear D. Trimming stripped 0 bases from V and 1 base from J, with 11 bases between. The germline V gene has CDR1 SGHRS and CDR2 YFSETQ. The CDR3 has 17 residues. The CDR3 is CASSLETSLSGANVLTF. The CDR3 coding sequence is TGCGCCAGCAGCTTGGAGACTTCCCTATCTGGGGCCAACGTCCTGACTTTC.

This chain joins TRBV6-5 and TRBJ1-1, with D maybe TRBD1 (5 bases). Germline loops: CDR1 MNHEY, CDR2 SVGAGI. V lost 9 bases to trimming and J lost 5 bases, with 10 bases between them. CDR3 length: 11 amino acids. This chain's CDR3 is CASRGPTEAFF. CDR3 bases: TGTGCCAGTAGGGGCCCTACTGAAGCTTTCTTT.

This chain's CDR3 is CATQDRGLGYTF. CDR3 DNA sequence: TGTGCCACCCAGGACAGGGGGCTCGGCTACACCTTC. V is TRBV11-3 and J is TRBJ1-2, with 11 positions matching TRBD1. The CDR3 sequence is 12 residues long. J was trimmed by 8 bases and V by 10 bases; bases with no gene match: 6. The germline V gene has CDR1 SGHNT and CDR2 YENEEA. The full variable domain, its missing parts supplied by reference TRBV11-3 and TRBJ1-2, is EAGVVQSPRYKIIEKKQPVAFWCNPISGHNTLYWYLQNLGQGPELLIRYENEEAVDDSQLPKDRFSAERLKGVDSTLKIQPAELGDSAVYLCATQDRGLGYTFGSGTRLTVV.

The chain uses TRBV7-3 and TRBJ2-5, with D possibly called TRBD1 or TRBD2 (6 bases each). V was cut by 5 bases and J by 5 bases, with 15 bases left in between. Germline CDR1 is SGHTA and CDR2 is FQGTGA. The CDR3 covers 14 residues. The CDR3 DNA follows: TGTGCCAGCAGCCCGACTCAGGGGAGGGAGACCCAGTACTTC. Protein product: CASSPTQGRETQYF.

The chain has TRBV9 and TRBJ1-6; 9 bases are shared with TRBD1. The germline V gene encodes CDR1 SGDLS and CDR2 YYNGEE. Trimming at V came to 2 bases and at J to 7 bases, leaving 7 bases not matched to a gene. There are 16 residues in the CDR3. The CDR3 sequence: CASSVWDRATNSPLHF. CDR3 DNA sequence: TGTGCCAGCAGCGTCTGGGACAGGGCTACGAATTCACCCCTCCACTTT.

The chain is built from TRBV13 and TRBJ1-5; a weak D match, TRBD1 (5 bases). V was trimmed by 5 bases and J by 1 base, leaving 18 bases between them. CDR3 length equals 17 residues. Germline loops: CDR1 PRHDT, CDR2 FYEKMQ (reference sequence). The CDR3 DNA reads TGTGCCAGCAGCCGGGGGGACCCTCGGATCAGCAATCAGCCCCAGCATTTT. Its translation is CASSRGDPRISNQPQHF. Based on the CDR3 plus reference TRBV13 and TRBJ1-5, the full variable domain is AAGVIQSPRHLIKEKRETATLKCYPIPRHDTVYWYQQGPGQDPQFLISFYEKMQSDKGSIPDRFSAQQFSDYHSELNMSSLELGDSALYFCASSRGDPRISNQPQHFGDGTRLSIL.

The chain is built from TRBV5-1 and TRBJ1-1, with a weak D call TRBD1 (6 bases). The V and J ends lost 6 bases and 1 base respectively, with 19 bases between them. Germline CDR1 and CDR2: SGHRS and YFSETQ. This CDR3 spans 16 amino acids. CDR3 amino acids: CASKPPRGTPNTEAFF. CDR3 DNA: TGCGCCAGCAAACCTCCGCGGGGGACACCGAACACTGAAGCTTTCTTT.

The rearrangement uses TRBV5-1 and TRBJ1-2, with D possibly being TRBD1 (6 bases). The CDR3 totals 13 residues. Germline CDR1 SGHRS, CDR2 YFSETQ. V was cut by 8 bases and J by 5 bases, with 16 bases left in between. The CDR3 is CARGRTVIYGYTF. CDR3 DNA sequence: TGCGCCAGGGGGCGGACAGTGATTTATGGCTACACCTTC.

The CDR3 reads CASSLVGRGGYTF. The CDR3 nucleotides are TGTGCCAGCAGCTTGGTAGGTCGTGGTGGCTACACCTTC. The gene calls are TRBV5-6 and TRBJ1-2; D uncertain. Germline V gene lookup returns CDR1 SGHDT and CDR2 YYEEEE. This CDR3 region has 13 residues. V shed 0 bases and J shed 7 bases, with 10 bases lying between them.

Written as DNA, the CDR3 is TGTGCCTCCAAACCGCAGGACAGGCCCCCAGATACGCAGTATTTT. Translation: CASKPQDRPPDTQYF. The chain joins TRBV19 to TRBJ2-3; 7 nucleotides line up with TRBD1. There are 15 residues in the CDR3. The trim removed 11 bases at V and 4 bases at J, leaving 15 bases unmatched. The germline gives CDR1 LNHDA, CDR2 SQIVND (reference sequence).

CDR3 bases: TGTGCCAGCAGCCCCGACATATTGAACACTGAAGCTTTCTTT. Translating it yields CASSPDILNTEAFF. The V call is TRBV6-5, the J call TRBJ1-1; no reliable D call. Trimming left V 6 bases short and J 0 bases short, with 11 bases between. CDR3 size: 14 residues. The germline gives CDR1 MNHEY, CDR2 SVGAGI.

The chain uses TRBV5-1 and TRBJ2-5; D gene unclear. Trimming shortened V by 0 bases and J by 4 bases, and 7 bases separated the two germline ends. CDR3 length: 13 amino acids. The germline CDR1 and CDR2 sequences are SGHRS and YFSETQ. CDR3 region: CASSLAQSETQYF. In DNA form, the CDR3 reads TGCGCCAGCAGCTTGGCCCAGTCAGAGACCCAGTACTTC.

This chain joins TRBV11-3 and TRBJ2-4; TRBD1 aligns across 7 bases. V lost 3 bases and J lost 0; bases outside the gene matches: 5. The CDR3 runs to 16 residues. Germline CDR1 SGHNT, CDR2 YENEEA. The CDR3 region has the DNA TGTGCCAGCAGCTTCCTGACAGGGCTAGCCAAAAACATTCAGTACTTC. This codes for CASSFLTGLAKNIQYF.

The CDR3 protein is CASRSGTGNTEAFF. As DNA, the CDR3 is TGTGCCAGCAGGTCGGGGACAGGAAACACTGAAGCTTTCTTT. The rearrangement joins TRBV2 to TRBJ1-1; 8 nucleotides match TRBD1. The CDR3 extends over 14 amino acids. After removal of 6 bases from V and 2 bases from J, the junction contained 5 bases not matched to a gene. Germline CDR1 SNHLY, CDR2 FYNNEI.

The chain recombines TRBV12-3 or TRBV12-4 with TRBJ2-2; 7 bases align to TRBD2. The ends lost 7 bases at V and 5 bases at J; junction bases unmatched: 4. CDR3 length: 13 amino acids. The CDR3 DNA sequence: TGTGCCAGCACCTGGGGGGGGACCGGGGAGCTGTTTTTT. Its protein product is CASTWGGTGELFF.

The rearrangement links TRBV6-6 to TRBJ1-5; tentative D call: TRBD1 (6 bases). This CDR3 comprises 15 residues. From germline, CDR1 is MNHNY and CDR2 SVGAGI (reference sequence). V lost 7 bases, J lost 1 base, and 14 bases lay in between. The CDR3 region is CASTRGAESNQPQHF. The CDR3 DNA reads TGTGCCAGCACCCGGGGGGCAGAGAGCAATCAGCCCCAGCATTTT.

The chain carries TRBV5-1 and TRBJ2-7, with TRBD2 matching over 15 bases. The ends lost 4 bases at V and 7 bases at J; junction bases unmatched: 15. Germline assignment: CDR1 SGHRS and CDR2 YFSETQ. The CDR3 runs to 18 residues. The CDR3 protein is CASSPRTSGREVCWEQYV. The CDR3 DNA reads TGCGCCAGCAGCCCAAGGACTAGCGGGAGGGAGGTTTGTTGGGAGCAGTACGTC.

The chain joins TRBV7-9 to TRBJ2-1; D might be TRBD2 (6 bases). Germline CDR1 and CDR2: SEHNR and FQNEAQ (reference sequence). V shed 3 bases and J shed 5 bases, with 11 bases lying between them. The CDR3 totals 14 residues. The CDR3 reads CASSFGTSHNEQFF. CDR3 coding DNA: TGTGCCAGCAGCTTCGGGACTTCTCACAATGAGCAGTTCTTC.

CDR3 in amino acids: CASSLTGGYEQYF. In nucleotides, the CDR3 is TGTGCCAGCAGCTTAACAGGGGGCTACGAGCAGTACTTC. This chain uses TRBV7-2 with TRBJ2-7, with 8 bases lining up with TRBD1. The CDR3 covers 13 residues. In germline, CDR1 is SGHTA, CDR2 FQGNSA. V trimming: 2 bases; J trimming: 3 bases; junction bases outside the gene matches: 0.

A single count supports this clone. This chain uses TRBV19 with TRBJ2-4, with D unclear. The CDR3 length is 12 residues. The ends were cut back, 0 bases at V and 9 bases at J, with 6 bases in the middle. CDR1 is LNHDA and CDR2 is SQIVND in the germline V gene (reference sequence). In nucleotides, the CDR3 is TGTGCCAGTAGTATAGATCTCGGCATTCAGTACTTC. It encodes CASSIDLGIQYF.

V gene TRBV7-9 combines with J gene TRBJ1-3; TRBD1 matches 8 bases. The length of the CDR3 is 15 residues. V shed 4 bases and J 2 bases; nucleotides not matched to a gene: 4. In germline, CDR1 is SEHNR, CDR2 FQNEAQ (reference sequence). The CDR3 reads CASSSQGGAGNTIYF. In DNA, the CDR3 is TGTGCCAGCAGCTCACAGGGGGGCGCTGGAAACACCATATATTTT.

The genes are TRBV7-3 and TRBJ2-2; no clear D. Germline V gene sequence: CDR1 SGHTA, CDR2 FQGTGA. Between the trimmed V and J ends, which lost 5 bases and 3 bases, there was a span of 10 bases. CDR3 length: 14 residues. The CDR3 bases are TGTGCCAGCAGCCCCAGAGGAGACACCGGGGAGCTGTTTTTT. Protein sequence: CASSPRGDTGELFF.